A single sample gave rise to the 21 T cell receptor beta chains below, sequenced in a study of radiotherapy plus CTLA-4 blockade in lung cancer. TCRdb's table, derived via immunoSEQ multiplex PCR, lists solely in-frame clones and lacks some. The sample gives about 51,000 clones, 77% of which show up once; roughly 2.4% is in the top ten. The specimen was peripheral blood, collected from a patient treated with radiotherapy plus ipilimumab. These receptors all come from a human donor with non-small cell lung cancer whose response to radiotherapy plus ipilimumab could not be evaluated.

The rearrangement links TRBV27 to TRBJ2-3; maybe TRBD2 (6 bases). Trimming removed 7 bases from V and 6 bases from J, with 17 bases in between. Germline CDR1 MNHEY, CDR2 SMNVEV (reference sequence). The CDR3 has 14 residues. CDR3: CASNVRDFSDTQYF. The DNA of the CDR3 is TGTGCCAGCAATGTCCGGGACTTTTCTGATACGCAGTATTTT.

In DNA form, the CDR3 reads TGTGCCAGCAGCTTAGCAGGGGGCATTAGCAATCAGCCCCAGCATTTT. It encodes CASSLAGGISNQPQHF. The chain links TRBV7-6 to TRBJ1-5; the match to TRBD1 covers 7 bases. The trim removed 0 bases at V and 0 bases at J, leaving 2 bases unmatched. From germline, CDR1 is SGHVS and CDR2 FNYEAQ. The CDR3 loop spans 16 amino acids.

The rearrangement joins TRBV9 to TRBJ1-1, with D possibly being TRBD1 (6 bases). This CDR3 comprises 14 residues. The germline V gene encodes CDR1 SGDLS and CDR2 YYNGEE. Trimming cost V 1 base and J 0 bases, with 7 bases left between them. The CDR3 is CASSVTGMNTEAFF. As DNA, the CDR3 is TGTGCCAGCAGCGTAACAGGGATGAACACTGAAGCTTTCTTT.

This clone was seen just once. The chain joins TRBV5-6 to TRBJ1-1; D ambiguous. Germline CDR1 and CDR2: SGHDT and YYEEEE. Trimming took 0 bases from V and 4 from J, leaving 10 bases between them. The CDR3 has 14 amino acids. The CDR3 is CASSLGAALTEAFF. CDR3 coding DNA: TGTGCCAGCAGCTTGGGGGCAGCCCTCACTGAAGCTTTCTTT.

The chain is built from TRBV7-3 and TRBJ2-7, with 11 bases fitting TRBD2. The CDR3 contains 13 residues. The V gene's germline CDR1 is SGHTA and CDR2 FQGTGA. Unmatched junction bases numbered 3, after V lost 5 bases and J lost 6 bases. This chain's CDR3 is CASSVGLAGEQYF. CDR3 DNA sequence: TGTGCCAGCAGCGTCGGACTAGCGGGCGAGCAGTACTTC.

This chain connects TRBV27 to TRBJ2-1, with TRBD2 identical over 9 bases. The V gene end was trimmed by 5 bases and the J gene end by 7 bases; junction bases not matched to a gene: 6. The CDR3 sequence is 14 residues long. From germline, CDR1 is MNHEY and CDR2 SMNVEV (reference sequence). The CDR3 bases are TGTGCCAGCAGTGAGAGCGGGGGGTGGAATGAGCAGTTCTTC. This encodes CASSESGGWNEQFF.

The chain combines TRBV2 with TRBJ2-3; D possibly corresponds to TRBD2 (5 bases). The V end was cut by 10 bases, the J end by 1 base, with 9 bases between. CDR1 and CDR2 (germline): SNHLY, FYNNEI. The CDR3 has 12 amino acids. CDR3: CATGVRTDTQYF. CDR3 nucleotides: TGTGCCACCGGGGTCCGCACAGATACGCAGTATTTT.

In nucleotides, the CDR3 is TGCGCCAGCAGTCAAAGATGGGACAGGGTTACGACTACTTTTTACGAGCAGTACTTC. It codes for CASSQRWDRVTTTFYEQYF. V usage is TRBV23-1 and J usage is TRBJ2-7; 9 bases are a match to TRBD1. TRBV23-1 is an ORF, with its function uncertain. J was trimmed by 4 bases and V by 2 bases; bases with no gene match: 18. The CDR3 length is 19 residues.

This clone occurred a few times. This chain links TRBV9 with TRBJ1-6; D remains ambiguous. Trimming took off 0 bases at V and 10 bases at J, with 11 bases between the two ends. The CDR3 has 14 amino acids. Germline loops: CDR1 SGDLS, CDR2 YYNGEE. The CDR3: CASSVGGNESPLHF. The DNA for the CDR3 is TGTGCCAGCAGCGTAGGAGGCAATGAGTCACCCCTCCACTTT.

This clone was seen a few times. Other DNA sequences from this sample encode an identical CDR3 as well. This chain's CDR3 is CASRAAGARDEQYF. CDR3 sequence (DNA): TGTGCCAGCAGGGCTGCGGGGGCGAGGGACGAGCAGTACTTC. This chain links TRBV5-4 with TRBJ2-7; tentatively, D is TRBD2 (7 bases). The germline gives CDR1 SGHNT, CDR2 YYREEE (reference sequence). V dropped 5 bases and J dropped 5 bases, with 17 bases sitting between them. The CDR3 is made up of 14 amino acids.

The chain couples TRBV4-3 to TRBJ1-2; TRBD1 aligns across 7 bases. Germline V gene data show CDR1 as LGHNA and CDR2 as YSLEER. The CDR3 consists of 15 residues. The V gene end was trimmed by 0 bases and the J gene end by 8 bases; junction bases not matched to a gene: 9. The CDR3 coding sequence is TGCGCCAGCAGCCAAGATACAACAGGGGTTAGAGGCTACACCTTC. It encodes CASSQDTTGVRGYTF.

The chain carries TRBV5-8 and TRBJ1-5, with D hard to call. Germline CDR1 reads SGHTS; CDR2 reads YDEGEE. V shed 9 bases and J shed 3 bases, with 19 bases lying between them. This CDR3 spans 15 amino acids. CDR3 sequence: CATDNQAQNNQPQHF. The CDR3 DNA follows: TGTGCCACCGATAACCAGGCGCAAAACAATCAGCCCCAGCATTTT.

V usage is TRBV7-8 and J usage is TRBJ2-7; 7 nucleotides line up with TRBD2. V dropped 0 bases and J dropped 2; count of bases not matched to a gene: 7. The CDR3 consists of 16 residues. Germline CDR1 reads SGHVS; CDR2 reads FQNEAQ. Written as DNA, the CDR3 is TGTGCCAGCAGCTTAGCGGCCCAGCGGGGAACCTACGAGCAGTACTTC. Amino acids: CASSLAAQRGTYEQYF. The whole variable domain, remainder taken from reference TRBV7-8 and TRBJ2-7, is GAGVSQSPRYKVAKRGQDVALRCDPISGHVSLFWYQQALGQGPEFLTYFQNEAQLDKSGLPSDRFFAERPEGSVSTLKIQRTQQEDSAVYLCASSLAAQRGTYEQYFGPGTRLTVT.

The chain links TRBV28 to TRBJ1-2; 7 nucleotides line up with TRBD1. Germline CDR1 and CDR2: MDHEN and SYDVKM. The CDR3 extends over 14 amino acids. Trimming took 3 bases from V and 7 from J; bases not matched to a gene: 8. The CDR3 is CASSFLLGQSGYTF. CDR3 nucleotide sequence: TGTGCCAGCAGTTTCCTCCTGGGACAGAGTGGCTACACCTTC.

The rearrangement links TRBV9 to TRBJ2-1, with 7 bases aligning to TRBD1. The germline V gene has CDR1 SGDLS and CDR2 YYNGEE. This CDR3 is built from 12 residues. Trimming removed 5 bases from V and 6 bases from J; junction bases left unmatched: 2. CDR3 coding DNA: TGTGCCAGCAGTTACAGGGGCAATGAGCAGTTCTTC. Encoded protein: CASSYRGNEQFF.

This chain links TRBV29-1 with TRBJ2-3, with 9 bases fitting TRBD2. CDR1 and CDR2 (germline): SQVTM, ANQGSEA. The ends lost 4 bases at V and 0 bases at J; junction bases unmatched: 5. The CDR3 consists of 15 residues. This CDR3 is CSVVLAGPSTDTQYF. In DNA, the CDR3 is TGCAGCGTTGTGCTAGCGGGACCAAGCACAGATACGCAGTATTTT.

A few counts support this clone. The V gene is TRBV5-4, the J gene TRBJ2-5, with a possible D match to TRBD2 (5 bases). Germline CDR1 SGHNT, CDR2 YYREEE (reference sequence). Trimming cost V 4 bases and J 5 bases, with 12 bases left between them. The CDR3 runs 13 residues. DNA of the CDR3: TGTGCCAGCAGCCCCGGGAACTGGGAGACCCAGTACTTC. It is translated as CASSPGNWETQYF.

The chain combines TRBV10-3 with TRBJ2-2; 7 nucleotides line up with TRBD2. Trimming took 8 bases from V and 2 from J; bases not matched to a gene: 5. Germline lookup yields CDR1 ENHRY and CDR2 SYGVKD. CDR3 length: 14 amino acids. The CDR3 loop reads CAIAAGANTGELFF. CDR3 sequence (DNA): TGTGCCATCGCGGCGGGAGCTAACACCGGGGAGCTGTTTTTT.

This clone was seen just once. This chain uses TRBV10-2 with TRBJ1-3; D gene uncertain. Germline CDR1 is WSHSY and CDR2 is SAAADI. Trimming took 0 bases from V and 3 from J, leaving 9 bases between them. This CDR3 has 15 residues. This CDR3 reads CASSESRVLGNTIYF. In nucleotides, the CDR3 is TGCGCCAGCAGTGAGTCGCGGGTCCTTGGAAACACCATATATTTT.

CDR3 amino acids: CASSSYRGSTDTQYF. The CDR3 nucleotides read TGTGCCAGTAGTTCATACAGGGGATCGACAGATACGCAGTATTTT. J is TRBJ2-3 and V is TRBV19; 7 bases agree with TRBD1. Germline CDR1 LNHDA, CDR2 SQIVND (reference sequence). The CDR3 length is 15 residues. After removal of 5 bases from V and 3 bases from J, the junction contained 8 bases not matched to a gene.

The chain carries TRBV5-1 and TRBJ2-7; D remains ambiguous. Germline CDR1 and CDR2: SGHRS and YFSETQ. This CDR3 comprises 14 residues. V was trimmed by 0 bases and J by 5 bases, leaving 12 bases between them. DNA for the CDR3: TGCGCCAGCAGCTTGGCCTGGCCCCCCGACGAGCAGTACTTC. This translates into CASSLAWPPDEQYF.